One sample yielded the 9 T cell receptor beta chains listed below, sequenced in a study of blood T cell repertoires in COVID-19. Here immunoSEQ multiplex PCR was the method, and the copy in TCRdb shows in-frame clones only, minus some. The sample contains almost 200,000 clones, 85% to 90% of which appear only once. Sample: peripheral blood. All receptors derive from a woman in her 70s with acute or convalescent COVID-19.

This clone has only one observation. Possible read error: a much larger clone is one base away. This chain joins TRBV5-4 and TRBJ2-7, with TRBD1 matching over 12 bases. Germline loops: CDR1 SGHNT, CDR2 YYREEE (reference sequence). CDR3 length equals 14 residues. Trimming at V came to 4 bases and at J to 4 bases, leaving 3 bases not matched to a gene. The CDR3 loop reads CASSPGQGAYEQYF. CDR3 nucleotides: TGTGCCAGCAGCCCGGGACAGGGGGCATACGAGCAGTACTTC.

The chain couples TRBV3-1 (or the pseudogene TRBV3-2) to TRBJ2-2; tentative D call: TRBD2 (5 bases). The germline V and J ends were trimmed by 4 bases and 5 bases, with 11 bases remaining between them. This CDR3 is built from 14 residues. The germline V gene has CDR1 LGHDT and CDR2 YNNKEL (reference sequence). DNA for the CDR3: TGTGCCAGCAGCCCGCGGGTTAGGACCGGGGAGCTGTTTTTT. Its protein is CASSPRVRTGELFF.

The chain uses TRBV5-4 and TRBJ1-2; D gene unclear. V was clipped by 3 bases and J by 4 bases, with 10 bases between them. CDR3 length: 13 amino acids. Germline V lookup: CDR1 SGHNT, CDR2 YYREEE (reference sequence). CDR3 nucleotide sequence: TGTGCCAGCAGCTCCCCCGCCAGCTATGGCTACACCTTC. Residues: CASSSPASYGYTF.

The gene calls are TRBV5-6 and TRBJ1-4; no firm D call. The length of the CDR3 is 13 residues. The germline V gene has CDR1 SGHDT and CDR2 YYEEEE. Between the trimmed V and J ends, which lost 4 bases and 5 bases, there was a span of 9 bases. The CDR3 region is CASSPPGNEKLFF. CDR3 nucleotide sequence: TGTGCCAGCAGCCCACCGGGGAATGAAAAACTGTTTTTT.

The V and J genes are TRBV11-3 and TRBJ1-4; weak D call: TRBD1 (6 bases). V was cut by 7 bases and J by 6 bases, with 15 bases left in between. In germline, CDR1 is SGHNT, CDR2 YENEEA. The CDR3 length is 14 residues. The CDR3 loop is CASTQGRADEKLFF. The CDR3, as DNA: TGTGCCAGCACCCAGGGGAGGGCTGATGAAAAACTGTTTTTT.

The V call is TRBV18, the J call TRBJ1-6; 7 bases are a match to TRBD1. CDR3 length: 14 amino acids. The germline gives CDR1 KGHSH, CDR2 LQKENI. J gave up 9 bases and V 3 bases, and 5 bases lay outside the gene matches. CDR3 region: CASSPTGDRSPLHF. Here the CDR3 DNA reads TGTGCCAGCTCACCTACAGGGGACCGTTCACCCCTCCACTTT.

The chain uses TRBV6-5 and TRBJ2-3, with D possibly matching TRBD1 (5 bases). CDR1 is MNHEY and CDR2 is SVGAGI in the germline V gene. The CDR3 totals 15 residues. Trimming left V 2 bases short and J 1 base short, with 10 bases between. The CDR3 reads CASSYGRAGTDTQYF. CDR3 sequence (DNA): TGTGCCAGCAGTTACGGCAGGGCGGGCACAGATACGCAGTATTTT.

The gene calls are TRBV6-6 and TRBJ2-3; TRBD1 agrees at 11 bases. Germline lookup yields CDR1 MNHNY and CDR2 SVGAGI (reference sequence). J gave up 4 bases and V 5 bases, and 8 bases lay outside the gene matches. The CDR3 is 16 residues long. In DNA, the CDR3 is TGTGCCAGCAGTGCTCGCTGGACAGGGGGCTCAGATACGCAGTATTTT. It yields the protein CASSARWTGGSDTQYF.

J is TRBJ2-5 and V is TRBV19; TRBD1 might be the D (5 bases). V was pared by 6 bases and J by 3 bases, with 17 bases between. The CDR3 extends over 15 amino acids. Germline values: CDR1 LNHDA, CDR2 SQIVND (reference sequence). Here the CDR3 reads CASSPIGANKETQYF. The DNA for the CDR3 is TGTGCCAGTAGCCCCATAGGGGCTAACAAAGAGACCCAGTACTTC.